This is a list of T cell receptor beta chains from one sample in a study of T cell repertoires in cytomegalovirus infection. TCRdb re-called the reads with MiXCR, one entry per CDR3 protein. This sample has about 130,000 distinct CDR3 sequences, with 8.8% found just once. Sequencing input: PBMCs. Source of these receptors: a human donor in good health (CMV status not recorded). Some clones in this sample may be carry-over from other donors' samples. Both conserved end residues are part of each CDR3. D genes are given only for firm matches. The size field is filled for only some rows; it gives once, few, many or a size class.

TRBD1,TRBJ1-2,13,TRBV28,few,CASSPRGPGGYTF,TGTGCCAGCAGTCCCAGGGGGCCGGGTGGCTACACCTTC
NA,TRBJ2-3,15,TRBV28,many,CASSSRQDQGDTQYF,TGTGCCAGCAGTTCGAGACAGGACCAGGGGGATACGCAGTATTTT
NA,TRBJ1-4,14,TRBV2,many,CASSEFGAAEKLFF,TGTGCCAGCAGTGAATTCGGTGCCGCTGAAAAACTGTTTTTT
NA,TRBJ1-5,15,TRBV6-5,many,CASRPQGYSNQPQHF,TGTGCCAGCAGACCACAGGGATATAGCAATCAGCCCCAGCATTTT
NA,TRBJ2-3,15,TRBV5-1,many,CASSLARGGPDTQYF,TGCGCCAGCAGCTTGGCCAGGGGGGGCCCAGATACGCAGTATTTT
NA,TRBJ1-2,13,TRBV12-3/TRBV12-4,many,CASRTASNYGYTF,TGTGCCAGTCGGACAGCCTCTAACTATGGCTACACCTTC
TRBD1,TRBJ1-1,16,TRBV7-9,many,CASSPGRTGKNTEAFF,TGTGCCAGCAGCCCCGGACGGACAGGAAAGAACACTGAAGCTTTCTTT
NA,TRBJ1-1,15,TRBV5-6,many,CASSTPGGLGTEAFF,TGTGCCAGCAGCACCCCGGGGGGGCTGGGCACTGAAGCTTTCTTT
TRBD1,TRBJ1-4,15,TRBV29-1,few,CSGRLGTANNEKLFF,TGCAGCGGTCGCCTCGGGACAGCGAATAATGAAAAACTGTTTTTT
TRBD1,TRBJ2-1,16,TRBV5-6,many,CASSAIGQGAAGEQFF,TGTGCCAGCAGCGCGATAGGACAGGGGGCTGCGGGTGAGCAGTTCTTC
NA,TRBJ1-2,12,TRBV30,NA,CAWMGPSRGYTF,TGTGCCTGGATGGGACCTTCGAGAGGCTACACCTTC
NA,TRBJ1-6,15,TRBV7-2,many,CASSLGGQGSSPLHF,TGTGCCAGCAGCTTAGGCGGCCAGGGTAGTTCACCCCTCCACTTT
TRBD1,TRBJ2-7,14,TRBV28,many,CASKSPGGSYEQYF,TGTGCCAGCAAATCCCCAGGGGGCTCCTACGAGCAGTACTTC
NA,TRBJ2-5,14,TRBV14,many,CASSQVRYQETQYF,TGTGCCAGCAGCCAAGTAAGGTACCAAGAGACCCAGTACTTC
NA,TRBJ2-1,13,TRBV3-1,NA,CASSLMAHNEQFF,TGTGCCAGCAGCCTCATGGCCCACAATGAGCAGTTCTTC
TRBD2,TRBJ2-3,17,TRBV6-5,many,CASSYTAGRGGSDTQYF,TGTGCCAGCAGTTACACGGCAGGGCGGGGGGGCTCAGATACGCAGTATTTT
NA,TRBJ2-3,11,TRBV6-2/TRBV6-3,few,CASSYPGAQYF,TGTGCCAGCAGTTACCCCGGGGCGCAGTATTTT
TRBD1,TRBJ2-7,16,TRBV20-1,NA,CSAQSTTGGSSYEQYF,TGCAGTGCTCAATCCACCACAGGGGGAAGCTCCTACGAGCAGTACTTC
TRBD2,TRBJ2-1,21,TRBV27,many,CASSLLVSSGGGFSSYNEQFF,TGTGCCAGCAGTTTATTGGTGTCTAGCGGGGGGGGGTTTAGCTCCTACAATGAGCAGTTCTTC
NA,TRBJ2-1,13,TRBV19,NA,CASTPFAGTEQFF,TGTGCCAGTACCCCTTTTGCAGGGACTGAGCAGTTCTTC
NA,TRBJ1-1,16,TRBV7-2,many,CASSLASGGVSTEAFF,TGTGCCAGCAGCTTAGCCTCCGGGGGAGTTTCGACTGAAGCTTTCTTT
NA,TRBJ1-2,12,TRBV2,many,CASRETPKGYTF,TGTGCCAGCAGGGAGACACCGAAGGGCTACACCTTC
NA,TRBJ2-7,14,TRBV4-1,many,CASSQEAGDDEQYF,TGCGCCAGCAGCCAAGAGGCAGGGGACGACGAGCAGTACTTC
NA,TRBJ1-1,14,TRBV2,NA,CASRGSLMNTEAFF,TGTGCCAGCAGGGGGTCACTAATGAACACTGAAGCTTTCTTT
TRBD1,TRBJ2-1,16,TRBV5-4,few,CASSLGTGGIYNEQFF,TGTGCCAGCAGCTTGGGGACAGGGGGGATATACAATGAGCAGTTCTTC
TRBD1,TRBJ1-6,14,TRBV2,many,CASRDRVLHSPLHF,TGTGCCAGCCGGGACAGGGTACTTCATTCACCCCTCCACTTT
NA,TRBJ1-6,14,TRBV7-9,many,CASSLESYNSPLHF,TGTGCCAGCAGCCTTGAGAGTTATAATTCACCCCTCCACTTT
NA,TRBJ1-5,14,TRBV19,many,CASIGGNSNQPQHF,TGTGCCAGTATCGGAGGAAATAGCAATCAGCCCCAGCATTTT
NA,TRBJ2-3,15,TRBV7-8,many,CASSTRDRRADTQYF,TGTGCCAGCAGCACCCGAGACAGGAGGGCAGATACGCAGTATTTT
NA,TRBJ1-1,14,TRBV7-2,many,CASSLGRSDTEAFF,TGTGCCAGCAGCTTAGGCCGTTCGGACACTGAAGCTTTCTTT
NA,TRBJ2-1,16,TRBV28,many,CASSAREKGAYNEQFF,TGTGCCAGCAGTGCGCGGGAAAAAGGGGCCTACAATGAGCAGTTCTTC
TRBD1,TRBJ2-3,15,TRBV28,many,CASSWATGDTDTQYF,TGTGCCAGCAGTTGGGCGACAGGGGACACAGATACGCAGTATTTT
NA,TRBJ2-5,14,TRBV6-2/TRBV6-3,many,CASSQTRVWETQYF,TGTGCCAGCAGTCAGACCAGGGTTTGGGAGACCCAGTACTTC